The clone carrying this TCR beta chain has a single count. Its target is not known. After pathologic assessment, macro-dissection selected premalignant or tumor cells for extraction. This specimen belongs to a study of immune evolution from preneoplasia to lung adenocarcinoma. Study results and limitations: Normal lung had highest clonality; later lesions appeared denser, more diverse. From normal lung to invasive adenocarcinoma, top clone frequencies appeared to decrease.

CDR1 SGHTA and CDR2 FQGNSA come from the germline V gene. The CDR3 has 14 residues. With 7 bases removed from V and 0 bases from J, the gap between germline ends came to 11 bases. The data were produced by immunoSEQ multiplex PCR, yet TCRdb's version contains in-frame clones alone and is incomplete. The sample has fewer than 50,000 clones, less than 80% seen once. What was sequenced was FFPE invasive lung adenocarcinoma tissue. The TCR comes from a person aged 55 to 75 with lung adenocarcinoma. J is TRBJ2-3 and V is TRBV7-2; D call uncertain. The CDR3 DNA is TGTGCCAGCAACGGACCATCTAGCACAGATACGCAGTATTTT. Residues: CASNGPSSTDTQYF.